These T cell receptor beta chains were read from a single sample in a study of control samples from healthy donors and cancer patients. TCRdb's copy holds only in-frame clones and misses some; the assay was immunoSEQ multiplex PCR. The sample contains about 80,000 clones, more than 70% of which appear only once. Material for sequencing was blood. The receptor set was obtained from a woman in her 50s in good health. The CDR3 runs from the conserved cysteine through the conserved F or W. A D gene is named only where the DNA matches it firmly. Only part of the rows carry a size: once, few, many, or a class if the clone is expanded.

>TRBJ2-7|TRBV30|-|-
CAWAPGTPYEQYF
TGTGCCTGGGCGCCCGGGACCCCCTACGAGCAGTACTTC
>TRBJ2-1|TRBV3-1/TRBV3-2|-|-
CASSQGSGVEQFF
TGTGCCAGCAGCCAAGGATCAGGCGTTGAGCAGTTCTTC
>TRBJ1-3|TRBV5-1|-|-
CASSLAYGNTIYF
TGCGCCAGCAGCTTGGCTTATGGAAACACCATATATTTT
>TRBJ1-5|TRBV19|few|-
CASTFDRLMRPQHF
TGTGCCAGTACCTTTGACAGGCTCATGCGGCCCCAGCATTTT
>TRBJ2-3|TRBV5-1|few|-
CASSPGLSFSTGDTQYF
TGCGCCAGCAGCCCGGGACTCTCTTTCTCCACGGGGGATACGCAGTATTTT
>TRBJ2-7|TRBV18|-|-
CASSRGRRGSYEQYF
TGTGCCAGCTCACGCGGACGAAGGGGATCCTACGAGCAGTACTTC
>TRBJ2-3|TRBV6-5|-|-
CASSSRGFSTDTQYF
TGTGCCAGCAGTTCTCGGGGGTTCAGCACAGATACGCAGTATTTT
>TRBJ2-1|TRBV20-1|once|-
CSARQNNEQFF
TGCAGTGCAAGGCAGAACAATGAGCAGTTCTTC
>TRBJ2-1|TRBV5-4|-|-
CASSFPRTRHNNEQFF
TGTGCCAGCAGCTTCCCCAGGACGCGGCATAACAATGAGCAGTTCTTC
>TRBJ1-3|TRBV6-5|once|-
CASSYRRSSGNTIYF
TGTGCCAGCAGTTATAGAAGGAGCTCTGGAAACACCATATATTTT
>TRBJ2-7|TRBV5-1|few|TRBD1
CASSSNPGGYEQYF
TGCGCCAGCAGCTCAAATCCAGGGGGCTACGAGCAGTACTTC
>TRBJ1-1|TRBV5-1|-|TRBD1
CASSPRTGETEAFF
TGCGCCAGCAGCCCCCGGACAGGGGAAACTGAAGCTTTCTTT
>TRBJ1-2|TRBV6-5|-|TRBD1
CAGQGGWDYGYTF
TGTGCGGGACAGGGGGGATGGGACTATGGCTACACCTTC
>TRBJ2-3|TRBV3-1/TRBV3-2|-|-
CASYDGLGDTQYF
TGTGCCAGCTACGACGGTCTGGGAGATACGCAGTATTTT
>TRBJ2-1|TRBV3-1/TRBV3-2|-|-
CASRQGNEQFF
TGTGCCAGCAGACAGGGAAATGAGCAGTTCTTC
>TRBJ2-5|TRBV5-1|-|-
CASSLSTGGETQYF
TGCGCCAGCAGCTTGTCGACGGGGGGCGAGACCCAGTACTTC